This TCR beta chain comes out of a study of cytotoxic CD8 clonotypes in ibrutinib-treated CLL. This CDR3 is built from 13 residues. Looked up from germline, CDR1 is LNHDA and CDR2 is SQIVND (reference sequence). V gave up 5 bases and J gave up 8 bases, with 15 bases separating them. The repertoire was sequenced with immunoSEQ multiplex PCR; TCRdb's copy has only in-frame clones and lacks some. The table includes around 97,000 clones, approximately 82% detected once. Here the sequenced sample was PBMCs, taken after 12 months of ibrutinib treatment. The rearrangement joins TRBV19 to TRBJ1-2; maybe TRBD1 (5 bases). This receptor was taken from a human donor with chronic lymphocytic leukemia. The CDR3 spells CASSSQGKEGYTF. The DNA of the CDR3 is TGTGCCAGTAGTTCTCAGGGAAAGGAGGGCTACACCTTC.